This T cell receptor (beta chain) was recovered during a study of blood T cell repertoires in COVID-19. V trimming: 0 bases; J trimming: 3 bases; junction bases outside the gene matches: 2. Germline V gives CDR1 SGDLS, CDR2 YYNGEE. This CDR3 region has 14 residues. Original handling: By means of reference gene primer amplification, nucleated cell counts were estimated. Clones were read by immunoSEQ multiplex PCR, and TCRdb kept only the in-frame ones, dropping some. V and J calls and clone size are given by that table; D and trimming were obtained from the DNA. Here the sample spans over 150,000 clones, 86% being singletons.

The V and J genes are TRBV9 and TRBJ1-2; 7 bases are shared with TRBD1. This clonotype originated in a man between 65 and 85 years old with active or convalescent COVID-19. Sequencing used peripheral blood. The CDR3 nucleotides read TGTGCCAGCAGCGTAGGCGGGACAGACTATGGCTACACCTTC. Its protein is CASSVGGTDYGYTF. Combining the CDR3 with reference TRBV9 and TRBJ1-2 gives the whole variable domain DSGVTQTPKHLITATGQRVTLRCSPRSGDLSVYWYQQSLDQGLQFLIQYYNGEERAKGNILERFSAQQFPDLHSELNLSSLELGDSALYFCASSVGGTDYGYTFGSGTRLTVV.